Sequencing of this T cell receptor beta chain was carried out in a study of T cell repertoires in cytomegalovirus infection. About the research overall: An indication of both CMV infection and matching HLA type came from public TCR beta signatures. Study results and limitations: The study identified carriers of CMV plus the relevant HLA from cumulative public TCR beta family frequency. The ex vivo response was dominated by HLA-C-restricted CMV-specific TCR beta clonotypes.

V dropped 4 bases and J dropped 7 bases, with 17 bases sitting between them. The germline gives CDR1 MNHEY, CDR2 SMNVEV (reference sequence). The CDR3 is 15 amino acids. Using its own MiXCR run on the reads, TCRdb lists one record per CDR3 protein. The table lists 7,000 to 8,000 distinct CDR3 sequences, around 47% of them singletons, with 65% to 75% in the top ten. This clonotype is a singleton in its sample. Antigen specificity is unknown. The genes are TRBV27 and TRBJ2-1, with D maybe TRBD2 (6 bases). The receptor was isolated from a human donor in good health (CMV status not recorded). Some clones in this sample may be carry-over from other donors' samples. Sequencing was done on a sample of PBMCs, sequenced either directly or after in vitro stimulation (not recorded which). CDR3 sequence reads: CASSSPQTRKNEQFF. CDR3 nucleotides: TGTGCCAGCAGTTCCCCCCAGACTAGGAAGAATGAGCAGTTCTTC.